This is a list of T cell receptor beta chains from one sample in a study of CD8+CD57+ T cells in acquired aplastic anemia. MiXCR, applied by TCRdb to the reads, yields one record per CDR3 protein. Found here are about 160,000 distinct CDR3 sequences, more than 45% of them singletons; the top ten hold about 2.8%. Sequencing input: sorted CD4+, CD8+, or CD8+CD57+ T cells (not recorded which) from PBMCs. These receptors were taken from a human donor with aplastic anemia. The CDR3 runs from the conserved cysteine through the conserved F or W. The D gene is left open where the match is weak. Expanded clones are given a class, and other clones once, few, many or no size at all.

V	D	J	size	CDR3	DNA
TRBV10-3	TRBD2	TRBJ2-7	many	CAISELTERGYEQYF	TGTGCCATCAGTGAGTTAACGGAGCGGGGCTACGAGCAGTACTTC
TRBV28	.	TRBJ1-1	few	CASSPHVPGLTAEAFF	TGTGCCAGCAGTCCCCATGTCCCGGGACTTACAGCAGAAGCTTTCTTT
TRBV7-2	TRBD1	TRBJ1-2	many	CASSQTGQGARSGYGYTF	TGTGCCAGCAGTCAGACGGGACAGGGTGCCCGCTCTGGCTATGGCTACACCTTC
TRBV12-3/TRBV12-4	TRBD1	TRBJ1-4	.	CASSPRDRGPMKANEKLFF	TGTGCCAGCAGTCCCCGGGACAGGGGCCCGATGAAGGCTAATGAAAAACTGTTTTTT
TRBV4-3	.	TRBJ2-7	many	CASSQGGQVGNEQYF	TGCGCCAGCAGCCAAGGGGGGCAGGTGGGAAACGAGCAGTACTTC
TRBV6-2/TRBV6-3	TRBD2	TRBJ2-1	.	CASSYPSPPTSGLSKDEQFF	TGTGCCAGCAGTTACCCATCACCTCCGACTAGCGGTCTTTCAAAGGATGAGCAGTTCTTC
TRBV5-1	TRBD1	TRBJ2-5	many	CASSLGDRSQETQYF	TGCGCCAGCAGCTTGGGGGACAGGAGCCAAGAGACCCAGTACTTC
TRBV10-3	.	TRBJ2-7	.	CATAGTPTYEQYF	TGTGCCACCGCGGGGACGCCTACCTACGAGCAGTACTTC
TRBV11-1	.	TRBJ1-1	many	CASSSTGPAGAFF	TGTGCCAGCAGCTCCACAGGACCGGCCGGAGCTTTCTTT
TRBV28	.	TRBJ2-3	.	CASGGLGSTDTQYF	TGTGCCAGCGGTGGCCTAGGAAGCACAGATACGCAGTATTTT
TRBV19	TRBD1	TRBJ2-7	.	CASSRDRGTYEQYF	TGTGCCAGTAGTAGGGACAGGGGAACCTACGAGCAGTACTTC
TRBV6-2/TRBV6-3	.	TRBJ2-7	many	CASTRGSVYEQYF	TGTGCCAGCACCCGCGGTTCGGTTTACGAGCAGTACTTC
TRBV20-1	.	TRBJ2-7	many	CSASQQGTEQYF	TGCAGTGCTTCACAACAGGGAACCGAGCAGTACTTC
TRBV25-1	.	TRBJ2-7	.	CASSYTRAGSYEQYF	TGTGCCAGCAGTTACACCCGCGCAGGGTCCTACGAGCAGTACTTC
TRBV20-1	TRBD2	TRBJ2-7	.	CSAPQREGSREQYF	TGCAGTGCTCCACAGCGGGAGGGATCGAGAGAGCAGTACTTC
TRBV25-1	TRBD2	TRBJ2-1	.	CASLARAGGPVEQFF	TGTGCCAGTTTAGCGAGGGCGGGAGGGCCCGTTGAGCAGTTCTTC
TRBV20-1	.	TRBJ1-1	.	CSARAGPNTEAFF	TGCAGTGCTAGGGCAGGGCCGAACACTGAAGCTTTCTTT
TRBV29-1	.	TRBJ1-1	few	CSARLGTVNTEAFF	TGCAGCGCCCGACTCGGGACGGTGAACACTGAAGCTTTCTTT
TRBV30	TRBD1	TRBJ1-1	few	CAWNRGNTEAFF	TGTGCCTGGAACAGGGGGAACACTGAAGCTTTCTTT
TRBV10-3	TRBD2	TRBJ2-1	.	CAMGTSTNNEQFF	TGTGCCATGGGGACTAGCACGAACAATGAGCAGTTCTTC
TRBV19	TRBD1	TRBJ2-7	.	CASSVSGTGGNERYF	TGTGCCAGCAGCGTGTCCGGGACAGGGGGCAACGAGCGGTACTTC
TRBV30	TRBD1	TRBJ2-7	many	CAWSPGQGREQYF	TGTGCCTGGAGTCCAGGACAGGGCAGGGAGCAGTACTTC
TRBV9	TRBD2	TRBJ2-5	.	CASSTSGSSQETQYF	TGTGCCAGCAGTACTAGCGGGAGTTCCCAAGAGACCCAGTACTTC
TRBV12-3/TRBV12-4	.	TRBJ2-7	.	CASSLLGSLYEQYF	TGTGCCAGCAGTTTATTGGGCAGCCTTTACGAGCAGTACTTC
TRBV28	.	TRBJ2-1	few	CASSLVTGYNEQFF	TGTGCCAGCAGTTTGGTTACAGGTTACAATGAGCAGTTCTTC
TRBV2	.	TRBJ1-3	.	CASSGVLSGNTIYF	TGTGCCAGCAGTGGTGTCCTCTCTGGAAACACCATATATTTT
TRBV29-1	.	TRBJ2-1	few	CSVEGWTYNEQFF	TGCAGCGTTGAGGGGTGGACCTACAATGAGCAGTTCTTC
TRBV30	TRBD1	TRBJ1-3	once	CASGTGGEGNTIYF	TGTGCCTCCGGGACAGGGGGCGAAGGAAACACCATATATTTT
TRBV7-6	.	TRBJ1-1	.	CASSLEGSVNTEAFF	TGTGCCAGCAGCTTAGAGGGATCGGTGAACACTGAAGCTTTCTTT
TRBV6-1	TRBD1	TRBJ2-7	once	CASTWGQRYEQYF	TGTGCCAGCACCTGGGGACAGCGTTACGAGCAGTACTTC
TRBV7-9	.	TRBJ2-7	many	CASSLQGTYEQYF	TGTGCCAGCAGCTTACAGGGCACCTACGAGCAGTACTTC
TRBV6-5	TRBD2	TRBJ2-7	many	CASSYGSGSGHEQYF	TGTGCCAGCAGTTACGGGAGCGGGAGTGGCCACGAGCAGTACTTC
TRBV7-6	.	TRBJ1-1	.	CDSSRGNTEALF	TGTGACAGCAGTCGGGGGAACACTGAAGCTCTCTTT
TRBV29-1	.	TRBJ1-2	few	CSVVSDSYGYTF	TGCAGCGTTGTATCCGACAGCTATGGCTACACCTTC
TRBV2	.	TRBJ1-2	.	CASSLRETGYTF	TGTGCCAGCAGTCTCAGGGAAACTGGCTACACCTTC
TRBV29-1	.	TRBJ2-5	once	CSVEGSIQETQYF	TGCAGCGTTGAGGGGAGCATCCAAGAGACCCAGTACTTC
TRBV18	.	TRBJ2-7	.	CASSLSGTVGERYF	TGTGCCAGCTCATTGTCGGGGACTGTAGGCGAGCGGTACTTC
TRBV19	.	TRBJ1-2	few	CASGGGDTF	TGTGCCAGTGGGGGGGGAGACACCTTC
TRBV2	TRBD2	TRBJ2-3	.	CASSVSGRFTDTQYF	TGTGCCAGCAGCGTTAGCGGGAGGTTCACAGATACGCAGTATTTT
TRBV2	TRBD2	TRBJ2-7	medium-sized	CASSERGLAVEQYF	TGTGCCAGCAGTGAACGGGGACTAGCTGTTGAGCAGTACTTC
TRBV30	.	TRBJ1-3	.	CAWTAGNTIYF	TGTGCCTGGACAGCTGGAAACACCATATATTTT
TRBV18	.	TRBJ2-5	.	CASSPPKGAGTQETQYF	TGTGCCAGCTCACCACCGAAAGGGGCAGGGACCCAAGAGACCCAGTACTTC
TRBV24-1	TRBD2	TRBJ2-2	.	CATSDPPWTSGNPGELFF	TGTGCCACCAGTGACCCTCCTTGGACTAGCGGGAATCCCGGGGAGCTGTTTTTT
TRBV24-1	.	TRBJ2-1	.	CATSPRGTSSYNEQFF	TGTGCCACCAGTCCTCGCGGGACGAGCTCCTACAATGAGCAGTTCTTC
TRBV25-1	TRBD2	TRBJ2-1	medium-sized	CASSVGSGAYNEQFF	TGTGCCAGCAGTGTGGGGAGCGGGGCATACAATGAGCAGTTCTTC
TRBV6-5	TRBD2	TRBJ2-7	.	CASSYLLADYEQYF	TGTGCCAGCAGTTACTTACTAGCGGATTACGAGCAGTACTTC
TRBV19	.	TRBJ2-1	.	CASGVQGGNEQFF	TGTGCCAGTGGCGTCCAGGGCGGGAATGAGCAGTTCTTC
TRBV25-1	.	TRBJ2-5	.	CASSESRRAGETQYF	TGTGCCAGCAGTGAATCGAGGAGGGCTGGGGAGACCCAGTACTTC
TRBV9	.	TRBJ2-2	many	CASSVAVSGELFF	TGTGCCAGCAGCGTAGCGGTGTCCGGGGAGCTGTTTTTT
TRBV6-1	TRBD2	TRBJ2-3	many	CASRSSGSVGDTQYF	TGTGCCAGCAGGAGTAGCGGGAGCGTTGGAGATACGCAGTATTTT
TRBV14	.	TRBJ2-7	.	CASSRTSGTTEQYF	TGTGCCAGCAGCCGCACCTCCGGGACAACCGAGCAGTACTTC
TRBV3-1	.	TRBJ1-1	many	CASSAGERAFF	TGTGCCAGCAGCGCGGGGGAAAGGGCTTTCTTT